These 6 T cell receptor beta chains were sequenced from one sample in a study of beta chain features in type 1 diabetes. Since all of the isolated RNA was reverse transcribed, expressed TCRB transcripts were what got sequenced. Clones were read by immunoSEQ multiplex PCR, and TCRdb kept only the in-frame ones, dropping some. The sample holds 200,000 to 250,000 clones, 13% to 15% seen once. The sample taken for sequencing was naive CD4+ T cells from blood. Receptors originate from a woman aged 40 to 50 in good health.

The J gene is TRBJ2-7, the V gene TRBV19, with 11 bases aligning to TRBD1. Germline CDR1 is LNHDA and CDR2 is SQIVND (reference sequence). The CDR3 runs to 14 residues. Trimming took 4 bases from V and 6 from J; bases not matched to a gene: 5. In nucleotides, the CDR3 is TGTGCCAGTAGTAATGGACAGGGGGCCTCCGAGCAGTACTTC. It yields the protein CASSNGQGASEQYF.

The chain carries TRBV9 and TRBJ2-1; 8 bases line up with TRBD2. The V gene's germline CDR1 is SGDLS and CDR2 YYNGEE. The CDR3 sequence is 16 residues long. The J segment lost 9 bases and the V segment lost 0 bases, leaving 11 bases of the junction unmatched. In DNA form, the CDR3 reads TGTGCCAGCAGCGTAGTTCAAGCGGGGGCGACGGGTGAGCAGTTCTTC. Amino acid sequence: CASSVVQAGATGEQFF.

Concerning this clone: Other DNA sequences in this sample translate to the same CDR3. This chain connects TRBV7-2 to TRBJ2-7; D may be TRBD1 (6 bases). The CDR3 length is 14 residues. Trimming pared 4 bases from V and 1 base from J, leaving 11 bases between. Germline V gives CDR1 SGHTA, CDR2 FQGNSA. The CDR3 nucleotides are TGTGCCAGCAGCTCCCAGGGGAGTTCCTACGAGCAGTACTTC. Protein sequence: CASSSQGSSYEQYF.

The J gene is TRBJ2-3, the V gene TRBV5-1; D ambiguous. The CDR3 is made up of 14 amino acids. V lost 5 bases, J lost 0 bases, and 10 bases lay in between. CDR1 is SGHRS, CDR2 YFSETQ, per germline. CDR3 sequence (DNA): TGCGCCAGCAGAATACTACCTAGCACAGATACGCAGTATTTT. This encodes CASRILPSTDTQYF.

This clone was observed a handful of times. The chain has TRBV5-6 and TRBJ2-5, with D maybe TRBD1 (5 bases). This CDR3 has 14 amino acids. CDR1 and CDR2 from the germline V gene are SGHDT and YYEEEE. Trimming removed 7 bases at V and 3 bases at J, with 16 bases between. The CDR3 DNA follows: TGTGCCAGCGGGCTACTGACAGTTAAAGAGACCCAGTACTTC. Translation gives CASGLLTVKETQYF.

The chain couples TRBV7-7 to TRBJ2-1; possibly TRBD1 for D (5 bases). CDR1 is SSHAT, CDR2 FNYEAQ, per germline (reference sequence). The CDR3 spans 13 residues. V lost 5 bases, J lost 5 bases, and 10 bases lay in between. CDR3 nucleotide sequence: TGTGCCAGCAGCGTAGACAGTGACAATGAGCAGTTCTTC. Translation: CASSVDSDNEQFF.